The sequence of this T cell receptor (beta chain) was determined in a study of T-cell memory formation after mild COVID-19. Study at large: Each donor largely had its own TCR clusters. Study-wide results and limits: Balance between CD4 and CD8 was seen in clones contracting day 15 to 85, and a CD4+ lean was seen in later expanders. Within pre-infection memory, some responding clones were found, suggesting cross-reactive memory joined.

5'RACE with constant-segment primers built TCRalpha and TCRbeta cDNA libraries with UMIs. From the 5' RACE reads, TCRdb called clonotypes with MiXCR, one entry per CDR3 protein. The sample holds hundreds of thousands of distinct CDR3 sequences, roughly 15% seen once. This clonotype was detected a few times. What it binds is unknown. Germline V CDR1 and CDR2: LGHNA, YNFKEQ. V gave up 4 bases and J gave up 4 bases; unmatched junction bases: 6. The CDR3 contains 15 residues. V and J are TRBV4-2 and TRBJ2-7; TRBD2 aligns across 11 bases. This clonotype was sampled from a man between 18 and 35 years old who had mild COVID-19 (a few samples of this study predate the infection). Cell type and time point are not known. Material: PBMCs or a T cell subset sorted from them (not recorded which). The CDR3 bases are TGTGCCAGCAGCCTCCGACTAGCGGGGAATTACGAGCAGTACTTC. Amino acids: CASSLRLAGNYEQYF.